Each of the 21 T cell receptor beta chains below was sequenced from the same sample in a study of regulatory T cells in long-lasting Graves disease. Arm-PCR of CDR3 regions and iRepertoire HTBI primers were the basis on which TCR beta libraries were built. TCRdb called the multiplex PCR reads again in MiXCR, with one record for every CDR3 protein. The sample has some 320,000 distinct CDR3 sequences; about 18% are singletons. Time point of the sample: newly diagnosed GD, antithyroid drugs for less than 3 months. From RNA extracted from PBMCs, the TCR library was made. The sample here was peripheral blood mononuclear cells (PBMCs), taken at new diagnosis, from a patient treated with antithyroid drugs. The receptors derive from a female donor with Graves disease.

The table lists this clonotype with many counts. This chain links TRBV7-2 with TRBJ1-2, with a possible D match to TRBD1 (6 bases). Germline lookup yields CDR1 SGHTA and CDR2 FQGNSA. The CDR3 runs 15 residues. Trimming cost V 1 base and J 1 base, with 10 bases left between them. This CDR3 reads CASSLGGHNNYGYTF. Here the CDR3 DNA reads TGTGCCAGCAGCTTAGGGGGGCACAATAACTATGGCTACACCTTC.

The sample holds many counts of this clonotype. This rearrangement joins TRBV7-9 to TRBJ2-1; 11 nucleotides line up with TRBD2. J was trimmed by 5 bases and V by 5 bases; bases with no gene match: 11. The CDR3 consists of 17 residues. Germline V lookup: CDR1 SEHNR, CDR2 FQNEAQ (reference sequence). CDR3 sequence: CASSLEASGGIHNEQFF. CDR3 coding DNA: TGTGCCAGCAGCCTAGAGGCTAGCGGGGGGATACACAATGAGCAGTTCTTC.

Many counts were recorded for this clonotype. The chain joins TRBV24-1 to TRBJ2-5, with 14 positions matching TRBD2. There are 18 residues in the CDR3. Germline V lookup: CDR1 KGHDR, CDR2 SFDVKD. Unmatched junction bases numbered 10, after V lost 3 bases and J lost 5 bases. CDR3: CATSDLGTSGGPGETQYF. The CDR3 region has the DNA TGTGCCACCAGTGATCTCGGGACTAGCGGGGGCCCGGGGGAGACCCAGTACTTC.

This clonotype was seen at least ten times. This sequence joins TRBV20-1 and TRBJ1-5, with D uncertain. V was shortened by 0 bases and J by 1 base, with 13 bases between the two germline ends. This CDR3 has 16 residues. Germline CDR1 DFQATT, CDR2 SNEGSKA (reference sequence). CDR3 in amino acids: CSARDPRTVSNQPQHF. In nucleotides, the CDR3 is TGCAGTGCTAGAGATCCCAGGACTGTGAGCAATCAGCCCCAGCATTTT.

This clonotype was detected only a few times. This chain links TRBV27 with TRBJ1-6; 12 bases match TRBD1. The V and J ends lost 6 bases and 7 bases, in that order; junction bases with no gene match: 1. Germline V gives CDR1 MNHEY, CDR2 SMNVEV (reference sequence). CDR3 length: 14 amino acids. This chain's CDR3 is CASRGTGGNSPLHF. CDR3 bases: TGTGCCAGCAGGGGGACAGGGGGCAATTCACCCCTCCACTTT.

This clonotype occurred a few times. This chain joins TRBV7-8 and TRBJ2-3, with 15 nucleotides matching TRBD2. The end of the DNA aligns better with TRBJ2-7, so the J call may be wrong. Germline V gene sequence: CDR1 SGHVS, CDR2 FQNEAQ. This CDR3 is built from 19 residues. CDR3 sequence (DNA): TGTGCCAGCAGCTTAGTGGGGGCGCGGACTAGCGGGAGGGTATACGAGCAGTACTTC. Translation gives CASSLVGARTSGRVYEQYF.

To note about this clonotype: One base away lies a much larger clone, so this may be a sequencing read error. CDR3 sequence reads: CSATRSICEQYF. CDR3 nucleotides: TGCAGTGCTACTCGGTCCATCTGCGAGCAGTACTTC. The gene calls are TRBV20-1 and TRBJ2-7; D uncertain. Germline lookup yields CDR1 DFQATT and CDR2 SNEGSKA (reference sequence). The CDR3 is 12 amino acids. The V end lost 4 bases, the J end lost 6 bases, and 13 bases lay between the germline ends.

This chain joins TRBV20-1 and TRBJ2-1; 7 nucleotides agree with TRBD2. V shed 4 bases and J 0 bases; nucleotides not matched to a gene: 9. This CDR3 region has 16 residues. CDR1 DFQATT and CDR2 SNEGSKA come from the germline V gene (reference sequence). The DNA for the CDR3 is TGCAGTGCTAACCCCCCCGGCGGGAGCTCCTACAATGAGCAGTTCTTC. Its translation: CSANPPGGSSYNEQFF.

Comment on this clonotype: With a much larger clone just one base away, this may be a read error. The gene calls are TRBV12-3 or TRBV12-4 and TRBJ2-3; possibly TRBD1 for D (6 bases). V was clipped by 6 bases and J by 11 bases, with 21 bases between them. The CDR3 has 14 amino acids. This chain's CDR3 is CASSGGQSSHMQYF. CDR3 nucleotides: TGTGCCAGCAGCGGCGGACAGAGCTCTCATATGCAGTATTTT.

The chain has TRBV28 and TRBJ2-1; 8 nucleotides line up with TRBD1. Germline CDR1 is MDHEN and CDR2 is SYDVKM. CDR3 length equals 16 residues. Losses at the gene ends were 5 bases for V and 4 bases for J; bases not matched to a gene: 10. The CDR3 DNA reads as TGTGCCAGCAGTCGCGGACAGGGCGAAGGATACAATGAGCAGTTCTTC. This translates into CASSRGQGEGYNEQFF.

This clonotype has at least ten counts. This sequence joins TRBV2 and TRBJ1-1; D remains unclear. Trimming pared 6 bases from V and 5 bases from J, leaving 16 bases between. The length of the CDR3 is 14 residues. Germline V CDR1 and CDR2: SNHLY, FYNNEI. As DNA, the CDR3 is TGTGCCAGCAGCCCCCCGGGTTACGTGACTGAAGCTTTCTTT. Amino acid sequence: CASSPPGYVTEAFF.

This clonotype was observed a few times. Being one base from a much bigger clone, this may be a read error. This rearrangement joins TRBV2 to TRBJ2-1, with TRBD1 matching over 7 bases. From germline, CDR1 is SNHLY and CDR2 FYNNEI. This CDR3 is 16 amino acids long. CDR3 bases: TGTGCCAGCACTCCAAGGCGGCGCCAGGGGGTTGGTGAGCAGCTCTTC. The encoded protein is CASTPRRRQGVGEQLF. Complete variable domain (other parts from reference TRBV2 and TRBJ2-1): EPEVTQTPSHQVTQMGQEVILRCVPISNHLYFYWYRQILGQKVEFLVSFYNNEISEKSEIFDDQFSVERPDGSNFTLKIRSTKLEDSAMYFCASTPRRRQGVGEQLFGPGTRLTVL.

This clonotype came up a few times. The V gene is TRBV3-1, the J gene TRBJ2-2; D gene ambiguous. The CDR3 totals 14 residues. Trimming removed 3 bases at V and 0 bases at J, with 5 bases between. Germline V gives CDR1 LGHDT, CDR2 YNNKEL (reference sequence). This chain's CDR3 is CASSHSANTGELFF. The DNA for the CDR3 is TGTGCCAGCAGCCACTCCGCGAACACCGGGGAGCTGTTTTTT.

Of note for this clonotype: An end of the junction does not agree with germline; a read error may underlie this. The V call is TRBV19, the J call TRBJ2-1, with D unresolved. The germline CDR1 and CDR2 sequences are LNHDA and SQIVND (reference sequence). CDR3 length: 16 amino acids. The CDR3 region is CVSSIFFPFSYNEQFF. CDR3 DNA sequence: TGTGTCAGTAGTATTTTTTTCCCTTTTTCCTACAATGAGCAGTTCTTC.

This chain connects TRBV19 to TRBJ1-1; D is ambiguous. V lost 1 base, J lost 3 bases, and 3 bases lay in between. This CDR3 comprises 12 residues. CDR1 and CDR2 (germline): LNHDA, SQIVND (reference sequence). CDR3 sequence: CASSIGHTEAFF. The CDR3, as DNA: TGTGCCAGTAGTATAGGACACACTGAAGCTTTCTTT.

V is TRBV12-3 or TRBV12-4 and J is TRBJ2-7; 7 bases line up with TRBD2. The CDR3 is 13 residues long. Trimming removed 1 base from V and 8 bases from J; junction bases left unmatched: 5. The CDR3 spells CASSLEPGGQQYF. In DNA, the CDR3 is TGTGCCAGCAGTTTAGAGCCGGGGGGTCAGCAGTACTTC.

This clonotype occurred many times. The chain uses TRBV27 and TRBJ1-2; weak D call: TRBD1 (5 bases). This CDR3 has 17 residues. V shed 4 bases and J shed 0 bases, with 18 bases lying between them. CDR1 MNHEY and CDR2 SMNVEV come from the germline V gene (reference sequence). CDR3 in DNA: TGTGCCAGCAGTTCCCAAACTAGAGGGGAAGCTAACTATGGCTACACCTTC. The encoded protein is CASSSQTRGEANYGYTF.

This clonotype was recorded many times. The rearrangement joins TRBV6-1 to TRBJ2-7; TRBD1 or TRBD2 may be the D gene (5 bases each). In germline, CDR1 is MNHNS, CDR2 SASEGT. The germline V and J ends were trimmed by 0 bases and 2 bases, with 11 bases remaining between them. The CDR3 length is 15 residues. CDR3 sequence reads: CASSEAGDGAYEQYF. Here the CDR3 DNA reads TGTGCCAGCAGTGAAGCCGGGGACGGAGCCTACGAGCAGTACTTC.

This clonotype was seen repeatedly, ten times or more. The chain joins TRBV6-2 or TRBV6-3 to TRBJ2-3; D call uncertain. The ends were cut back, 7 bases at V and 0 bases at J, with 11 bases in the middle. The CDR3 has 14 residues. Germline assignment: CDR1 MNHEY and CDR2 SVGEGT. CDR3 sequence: CASKERASTDTQYF. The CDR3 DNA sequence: TGTGCCAGCAAGGAGCGAGCTAGCACAGATACGCAGTATTTT.

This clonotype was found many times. CDR3 sequence reads: CASTPSGMVPEAFF. The CDR3 region has the DNA TGTGCCAGCACCCCATCGGGTATGGTTCCTGAAGCTTTCTTT. J is TRBJ1-1 and V is TRBV28; D unclear. Germline values: CDR1 MDHEN, CDR2 SYDVKM. V lost 7 bases, J lost 6 bases, and 18 bases lay in between. This CDR3 has 14 residues.

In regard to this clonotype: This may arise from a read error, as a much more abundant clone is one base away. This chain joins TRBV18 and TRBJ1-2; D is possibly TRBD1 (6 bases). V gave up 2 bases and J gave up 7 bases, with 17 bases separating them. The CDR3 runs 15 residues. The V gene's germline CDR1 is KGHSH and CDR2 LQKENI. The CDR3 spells CASSPSQGLDCGYTF. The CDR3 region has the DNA TGTGCCAGCTCACCATCACAGGGTTTAGACTGTGGCTACACCTTC. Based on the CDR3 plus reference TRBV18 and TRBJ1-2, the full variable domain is NAGVMQNPRHLVRRRGQEARLRCSPMKGHSHVYWYRQLPEEGLKFMVYLQKENIIDESGMPKERFSAEFPKEGPSILRIQQVVRGDSAAYFCASSPSQGLDCGYTFGSGTRLTVV.